This T cell receptor beta chain was captured in a study of blood T cell repertoires in COVID-19. About the research overall: Researchers got acute and convalescent COVID-19 samples from the United States, Italy and Spain. From T cells, B-cell-depleted T cells, or PBMCs came the material, which was cDNA or gDNA.

Study processing details: Amplification with reference gene primers provided the estimates of nucleated cell counts. This table comes from immunoSEQ multiplex PCR, and its TCRdb copy is limited to in-frame clones, with some not included. V and J calls and clone size are as listed in that table; D and trimming were resolved from the DNA. The table has over 250,000 clones, about 88% seen once. This CDR3 has 15 residues. CDR1 KGHSH and CDR2 LQKENI come from the germline V gene. Trimming took 1 base from V and 1 from J; bases not matched to a gene: 3. The sequenced sample was peripheral blood. The clonotype originates from a man aged 55-75 years who had recovered from COVID-19. This chain connects TRBV18 to TRBJ1-1, with TRBD1 matching 7 bases. The CDR3 loop is CASSPRGQTNTEAFF. CDR3 nucleotides: TGTGCCAGCTCACCACGGGGACAGACGAACACTGAAGCTTTCTTT.